These 28 T cell receptor beta chains share one sample of origin, sequenced in a study of T cell responses to AZD1222 COVID-19 vaccine. The data were produced by immunoSEQ multiplex PCR, yet TCRdb's version contains in-frame clones alone and is incomplete. The table lists 75,000 to 100,000 clones, around 87% of them singletons, with about 2.5% in the top ten. This specimen consisted of peripheral blood, obtained on day 0 of AZD1222 vaccination. The receptors shown here come from an adult in good health.

The chain couples TRBV15 to TRBJ2-1; D is perhaps TRBD1 (6 bases). The CDR3 loop spans 14 amino acids. Germline lookup yields CDR1 LNHNV and CDR2 YYDKDF (reference sequence). V was trimmed by 3 bases and J by 5 bases, leaving 11 bases between them. The CDR3 nucleotides are TGTGCCACCAGCAGCAGACGGACAGACAATGAGCAGTTCTTC. Its protein is CATSSRRTDNEQFF.

The chain combines TRBV5-5 with TRBJ1-2, with 8 bases aligning to TRBD1. The germline CDR1 and CDR2 sequences are SGHKS and YYEKEE (reference sequence). Unmatched junction bases numbered 4, after V lost 4 bases and J lost 2 bases. This CDR3 has 14 amino acids. The CDR3 coding sequence is TGTGCCAGCAGCCGCGGACAGGGAAACTATGGCTACACCTTC. Amino acids: CASSRGQGNYGYTF.

The J gene is TRBJ2-3, the V gene TRBV3-1 (or the pseudogene TRBV3-2), with TRBD2 matching over 8 bases. The CDR3 runs 18 residues. Germline V gene data show CDR1 as LGHDT and CDR2 as YNNKEL (reference sequence). The junction had 13 bases not matched to a gene; V was cut back by 1 base and J by 4 bases. The CDR3 is CASSQGWREALGPDTQYF. The CDR3 nucleotides read TGTGCCAGCAGCCAAGGTTGGCGGGAGGCCCTCGGCCCAGATACGCAGTATTTT.

The V gene is TRBV2, the J gene TRBJ2-7; maybe TRBD2 (8 bases). Deletions cut 6 bases from V and 7 bases from J, with 19 bases between. CDR3 length: 14 residues. Germline V gives CDR1 SNHLY, CDR2 FYNNEI. The DNA for the CDR3 is TGTGCCAGCAGCCCCAACAGGGGCGGGGGGGAGCAGTACTTC. It translates to CASSPNRGGGEQYF.

The rearrangement joins TRBV6-6 to TRBJ2-7, with TRBD1 matching over 7 bases. Trimming at V came to 5 bases and at J to 0 bases, leaving 16 bases not matched to a gene. The CDR3 is 18 residues long. The germline V gene has CDR1 MNHNY and CDR2 SVGAGI (reference sequence). The CDR3 DNA reads TGTGCCAGCAGTCGGGACAGAAAATTTCTCGAGGGCTCCTACGAGCAGTACTTC. Its translation: CASSRDRKFLEGSYEQYF.

The chain recombines TRBV28 with TRBJ2-3; D not certain. V lost 7 bases, J lost 2 bases, and 4 bases lay in between. Germline V gives CDR1 MDHEN, CDR2 SYDVKM. This CDR3 spans 11 amino acids. The CDR3 DNA follows: TGTGCCAGCACTTTCACAGATACGCAGTATTTT. It translates to CASTFTDTQYF. The full variable domain, in which reference TRBV28 and TRBJ2-3 provide the parts outside the CDR3, is DVKVTQSSRYLVKRTGEKVFLECVQDMDHENMFWYRQDPGLGLRLIYFSYDVKMKEKGDIPEGYSVSREKKERFSLILESASTNQTSMYLCASTFTDTQYFGPGTRLTVL.

This rearrangement joins TRBV9 to TRBJ1-1; D gene unclear. The CDR3 has 14 residues. Germline CDR1 reads SGDLS; CDR2 reads YYNGEE. V dropped 0 bases and J dropped 2 bases, with 8 bases sitting between them. Written as DNA, the CDR3 is TGTGCCAGCAGCGTAGGCATGATAAACACTGAAGCTTTCTTT. This translates into CASSVGMINTEAFF. Supplemented by reference TRBV9 and TRBJ1-1, the full variable domain reads DSGVTQTPKHLITATGQRVTLRCSPRSGDLSVYWYQQSLDQGLQFLIQYYNGEERAKGNILERFSAQQFPDLHSELNLSSLELGDSALYFCASSVGMINTEAFFGQGTRLTVV.

The chain couples TRBV4-1 to TRBJ2-7; D ambiguous. The germline V and J ends were trimmed by 0 bases and 7 bases, with 10 bases remaining between them. The CDR3 spans 13 residues. The V gene's germline CDR1 is MGHRA and CDR2 YSYEKL. CDR3 region: CASSQEPGFEQYF. Written as DNA, the CDR3 is TGCGCCAGCAGCCAAGAACCAGGTTTTGAGCAGTACTTC.

The CDR3 loop reads CASSMGQAQFFPLHF. CDR3 DNA sequence: TGCGCCAGCAGCATGGGACAGGCCCAATTTTTTCCCCTCCACTTT. This chain links TRBV5-1 with TRBJ1-6; TRBD1 aligns across 8 bases. Germline lookup yields CDR1 SGHRS and CDR2 YFSETQ. The CDR3 has 15 amino acids. Trimming took 4 bases from V and 13 from J; bases not matched to a gene: 13.

The genes are TRBV7-9 and TRBJ2-2; 8 nucleotides align to TRBD1. Germline CDR1 SEHNR, CDR2 FQNEAQ (reference sequence). V gave up 3 bases and J gave up 5 bases; unmatched junction bases: 5. The CDR3 has 15 residues. The CDR3 reads CASSFADRGTGELFF. The DNA for the CDR3 is TGTGCCAGCAGCTTTGCTGACAGGGGTACCGGGGAGCTGTTTTTT.

This chain joins TRBV6-4 and TRBJ2-1, with 7 bases lining up with TRBD2. Germline CDR1 reads MRHNA; CDR2 reads SNTAGT. V was clipped by 6 bases and J by 9 bases; unmatched bases: 26. The CDR3 is 19 amino acids. For the CDR3, the DNA is TGTGCCAGCAGGACGATCAGGGAGATAGCGGTCCTCAGCGGGGTTGAGCAGTTCTTC. This encodes CASRTIREIAVLSGVEQFF.

The CDR3 here is CASSRRTSGTYEQYF. CDR3 coding DNA: TGTGCCAGCAGCCGCAGGACTAGCGGAACCTACGAGCAGTACTTC. V gene TRBV5-4 combines with J gene TRBJ2-7; TRBD2 agrees at 10 bases. CDR1 is SGHNT and CDR2 is YYREEE in the germline V gene (reference sequence). The ends lost 4 bases at V and 2 bases at J; junction bases unmatched: 6. The CDR3 runs to 15 residues.

The gene calls are TRBV4-1 and TRBJ1-1; D possibly corresponds to TRBD1 (5 bases). The CDR3 is made up of 16 amino acids. Per germline, CDR1 MGHRA and CDR2 YSYEKL. Trimming pared 0 bases from V and 4 bases from J, leaving 15 bases between. CDR3 loop: CASSQDRFRVFTEAFF. The CDR3, as DNA: TGCGCCAGCAGCCAAGATCGATTCAGGGTCTTCACTGAAGCTTTCTTT.

The rearrangement uses TRBV6-2 or TRBV6-3 and TRBJ2-7; 11 positions agree with TRBD2. Germline V gene data show CDR1 as MNHEY and CDR2 as SVGEGT. With V trimmed by 5 bases and J by 7 bases, 7 bases remained unmatched. This CDR3 region has 14 residues. The CDR3 loop is CASSILAGALEQYF. The CDR3 DNA reads as TGTGCCAGCAGTATACTAGCGGGAGCTCTGGAGCAGTACTTC.

The J gene is TRBJ1-2, the V gene TRBV30; unclear D gene. Trimming pared 1 base from V and 4 bases from J, leaving 7 bases between. CDR1 is GTSNPN and CDR2 is SVGIG in the germline V gene (reference sequence). CDR3 length: 12 amino acids. The CDR3 spells CAWSERLYGYTF. CDR3 sequence (DNA): TGTGCCTGGAGTGAGCGGCTCTATGGCTACACCTTC. The whole variable domain, filled in from reference TRBV30 and TRBJ1-2, reads SQTIHQWPATLVQPVGSPLSLECTVEGTSNPNLYWYRQAAGRGLQLLFYSVGIGQISSEVPQNLSASRPQDRQFILSSKKLLLSDSGFYLCAWSERLYGYTFGSGTRLTVV.

V usage is TRBV18 and J usage is TRBJ1-2; no reliable D call. The V gene lost 2 bases and the J gene lost 1 base, with 8 bases spanning the gap. Germline CDR1 reads KGHSH; CDR2 reads LQKENI. This CDR3 is built from 14 residues. The CDR3 DNA reads TGTGCCAGCTCACCAGAAGGCGATAACTATGGCTACACCTTC. Translation gives CASSPEGDNYGYTF. The full variable domain, in which reference TRBV18 and TRBJ1-2 provide the parts outside the CDR3, is NAGVMQNPRHLVRRRGQEARLRCSPMKGHSHVYWYRQLPEEGLKFMVYLQKENIIDESGMPKERFSAEFPKEGPSILRIQQVVRGDSAAYFCASSPEGDNYGYTFGSGTRLTVV.

This chain links TRBV18 with TRBJ2-1; 7 bases map to TRBD1. Germline V lookup: CDR1 KGHSH, CDR2 LQKENI. This CDR3 region has 17 residues. V gave up 3 bases and J gave up 2 bases; unmatched junction bases: 10. CDR3 DNA sequence: TGTGCCAGCTCACCCGAGATGACAGGGTTAGCCTACAATGAGCAGTTCTTC. It yields the protein CASSPEMTGLAYNEQFF.

The chain links TRBV27 to TRBJ2-1; 7 bases are shared with TRBD2. Germline CDR1 MNHEY, CDR2 SMNVEV (reference sequence). V dropped 5 bases and J dropped 5; count of bases not matched to a gene: 3. This CDR3 region has 13 residues. The CDR3 region has the DNA TGTGCCAGCAGTGGGAGGGGCGACAATGAGCAGTTCTTC. Translation: CASSGRGDNEQFF.

V and J are TRBV7-9 and TRBJ1-6; unclear D gene. V shed 1 base and J shed 6 bases, with 7 bases lying between them. The CDR3 extends over 14 amino acids. Germline V gene sequence: CDR1 SEHNR, CDR2 FQNEAQ (reference sequence). The CDR3 bases are TGTGCCAGCAGCTTAGGATATTCTAATTCACCCCTCCACTTT. Its translation: CASSLGYSNSPLHF.

The gene calls are TRBV3-1 (or the pseudogene TRBV3-2) and TRBJ2-3; TRBD2 aligns across 11 bases. Germline lookup yields CDR1 LGHDT and CDR2 YNNKEL (reference sequence). J was trimmed by 1 base and V by 5 bases; bases with no gene match: 5. CDR3 length equals 16 residues. The CDR3 DNA reads TGTGCCAGCAGCAGGACTAGCGGGCTTCGCACAGATACGCAGTATTTT. Its protein is CASSRTSGLRTDTQYF.

The chain couples TRBV28 to TRBJ2-2; 7 nucleotides agree with TRBD1. There are 14 residues in the CDR3. With V trimmed by 10 bases and J by 0 bases, 5 bases remained unmatched. Germline assignment: CDR1 MDHEN and CDR2 SYDVKM. Written as DNA, the CDR3 is TGTGCCACAGGGGGTTTTTCGAACACCGGGGAGCTGTTTTTT. Amino acids: CATGGFSNTGELFF.

This clone was seen only once. CDR3 nucleotide sequence: TGTGCCAGCAACGTCGTACAGGGTTCGTACCTAGCGGGAGTCCGGGAGCAGTACTTC. It codes for CASNVVQGSYLAGVREQYF. The rearrangement joins TRBV28 to TRBJ2-7; 10 nucleotides align to TRBD2. This CDR3 is built from 19 residues. Germline assignment: CDR1 MDHEN and CDR2 SYDVKM. V trimming: 7 bases; J trimming: 7 bases; junction bases outside the gene matches: 25.

The CDR3 nucleotides read TGTGCCAGCAGCCAAGATCAGGTCCAGGATTCATTTGGTGAAGCTTTCTTT. It specifies CASSQDQVQDSFGEAFF. The chain carries TRBV3-1 (or the pseudogene TRBV3-2) and TRBJ1-1, with unresolved D. Germline CDR1 reads LGHDT; CDR2 reads YNNKEL (reference sequence). There are 17 residues in the CDR3. Trimming stripped 0 bases from V and 7 bases from J, with 21 bases between.

The CDR3 DNA sequence: TGTGCCAGCAGCCCCGGACTGGTCAGCACAGATACGCAGTATTTT. Translated, it gives CASSPGLVSTDTQYF. V gene TRBV7-2 combines with J gene TRBJ2-3, with D possibly being TRBD2 (5 bases). V was clipped by 5 bases and J by 0 bases, with 12 bases between them. CDR1 and CDR2 (germline): SGHTA, FQGNSA. CDR3 length: 15 residues.

This chain joins TRBV18 and TRBJ2-1; D perhaps matches TRBD1 (5 bases). Per germline, CDR1 KGHSH and CDR2 LQKENI. The length of the CDR3 is 15 residues. V was cut by 5 bases and J by 4 bases, with 15 bases left in between. DNA for the CDR3: TGTGCCAGCTCAGAGTCCCAGGGCGTTTACAATGAGCAGTTCTTC. This sequence encodes CASSESQGVYNEQFF.

This chain links TRBV11-2 with TRBJ1-6; a possible D gene is TRBD1 (6 bases). Germline CDR1 and CDR2: SGHAT and FQNNGV. The V end lost 4 bases, the J end lost 5 bases, and 12 bases lay between the germline ends. CDR3 length equals 15 residues. CDR3 residues: CASSYTGSDNSPLHF. As DNA, the CDR3 is TGTGCCAGCAGCTATACAGGGTCAGATAATTCACCCCTCCACTTT.

The J gene is TRBJ1-3, the V gene TRBV13; no reliable D call. This CDR3 has 13 residues. V lost 3 bases to trimming and J lost 8 bases, with 11 bases between them. Per germline, CDR1 PRHDT and CDR2 FYEKMQ (reference sequence). The CDR3 region has the DNA TGTGCCAGCAGCTTCGGGAATTCGGACACCATATATTTT. It specifies CASSFGNSDTIYF.

The chain combines TRBV6-2 or TRBV6-3 with TRBJ1-4; D is possibly TRBD1 (6 bases). The length of the CDR3 is 15 residues. Trimming took 0 bases from V and 7 from J, leaving 12 bases between them. Germline V gene lookup returns CDR1 MNHEY and CDR2 SVGEGT. CDR3 sequence reads: CASSYSGGSREKLFF. The CDR3 nucleotides are TGTGCCAGCAGTTACTCAGGGGGGTCTCGTGAAAAACTGTTTTTT.